Following are 18 T cell receptor beta chains from one sample sequenced in a study of shared clonotypes between healthy human individuals. Profiling relied on immunoSEQ multiplex PCR, and the TCRdb table lists in-frame clones only, not all of them. The sample yields 2 million to 2.5 million clones, almost 96% seen once. Sequencing was carried out using naive CD4+ T cells sorted from blood. The sample's subset: CD45RA+ positively selected. These receptors were obtained from a man aged 18 to 30 in good health.

DNA of the CDR3: TGTGCCAGTAGAAGGGACAGGGGAGATGAGCAGTTCTTC. Its translation: CASRRDRGDEQFF. The chain combines TRBV19 with TRBJ2-1; TRBD1 agrees at 10 bases. With V trimmed by 6 bases and J by 8 bases, 4 bases remained unmatched. The germline V gene has CDR1 LNHDA and CDR2 SQIVND (reference sequence). This CDR3 has 13 amino acids.

About this clone itself: Other DNA sequences from this sample encode an identical CDR3 as well. The V gene is TRBV7-6, the J gene TRBJ2-2; TRBD1 matches 7 bases. Germline V CDR1 and CDR2: SGHVS, FNYEAQ. V shed 1 base and J 2 bases; nucleotides not matched to a gene: 4. CDR3 length: 16 amino acids. Written as DNA, the CDR3 is TGTGCCAGCAGCTTAGGACAGGGAACCAACACCGGGGAGCTGTTTTTT. This encodes CASSLGQGTNTGELFF.

This chain links TRBV5-6 with TRBJ2-7; TRBD1 agrees at 12 bases. Losses at the gene ends were 4 bases for V and 6 bases for J; bases not matched to a gene: 5. This CDR3 is built from 14 residues. Germline V gene data show CDR1 as SGHDT and CDR2 as YYEEEE. CDR3 bases: TGTGCCAGCAGCGACACGGGACAGGGGGCCGAGCAGTACTTC. Protein sequence: CASSDTGQGAEQYF.

V is TRBV10-3 and J is TRBJ1-6; 10 bases are a match to TRBD1. Trimming cost V 3 bases and J 7 bases; bases outside gene matches: 3. CDR1 and CDR2 from the germline V gene are ENHRY and SYGVKD. The CDR3 runs 15 residues. The CDR3 loop reads CAISDRQGANSPLHF. The CDR3 DNA follows: TGTGCCATCAGTGACCGACAGGGGGCGAATTCACCCCTCCACTTT.

This clone occurred once. The chain uses TRBV2 and TRBJ1-1; D ambiguous. CDR3 size: 15 residues. V lost 1 base to trimming and J lost 0 bases, with 9 bases between them. The germline V gene encodes CDR1 SNHLY and CDR2 FYNNEI. In DNA form, the CDR3 reads TGTGCCAGCAGTGAAGATGCAGGATTGAACACTGAAGCTTTCTTT. Protein product: CASSEDAGLNTEAFF.

This clone was seen once. The V gene is TRBV20-1, the J gene TRBJ1-2; perhaps TRBD1 as D (6 bases). Per the germline V gene, CDR1 is DFQATT and CDR2 is SNEGSKA (reference sequence). This CDR3 is 11 amino acids long. The V end was cut by 6 bases, the J end by 8 bases, with 13 bases between. The CDR3 DNA sequence: TGCAGTGCGCCAGGGGTAGGAGGCTACACCTTC. It yields the protein CSAPGVGGYTF.

The chain recombines TRBV5-6 with TRBJ2-5; D tentatively reads TRBD1 or TRBD2 (5 bases each). There are 15 residues in the CDR3. V gave up 0 bases and J gave up 4 bases, with 13 bases separating them. Germline V gives CDR1 SGHDT, CDR2 YYEEEE. The CDR3 reads CASSLGGNSVETQYF. CDR3 nucleotide sequence: TGTGCCAGCAGCTTGGGGGGGAACTCAGTAGAGACCCAGTACTTC.

This chain connects TRBV29-1 to TRBJ1-1, with D perhaps matching TRBD1 (6 bases). The length of the CDR3 is 13 residues. Germline V gives CDR1 SQVTM, CDR2 ANQGSEA. The V end was cut by 7 bases, the J end by 0 bases, with 12 bases between. Written as DNA, the CDR3 is TGCAGCGCCAGGGGCAGGATGAACACTGAAGCTTTCTTT. Translated: CSARGRMNTEAFF.

V is TRBV6-5 and J is TRBJ1-1; 8 positions match TRBD1. With 5 bases clipped from V and 5 bases from J, the junction kept 4 bases outside the gene matches. The CDR3 length is 13 residues. Germline CDR1 reads MNHEY; CDR2 reads SVGAGI. The CDR3 coding sequence is TGTGCCAGCAGTGGACAGGGTCGGACTGAAGCTTTCTTT. It yields the protein CASSGQGRTEAFF.

This sequence joins TRBV7-9 and TRBJ1-3; weak D call: TRBD1 (6 bases). The ends were cut back, 0 bases at V and 0 bases at J, with 12 bases in the middle. The V gene's germline CDR1 is SEHNR and CDR2 FQNEAQ (reference sequence). The CDR3 contains 17 residues. CDR3 in amino acids: CASSLAVSDSSGNTIYF. DNA for the CDR3: TGTGCCAGCAGCTTAGCGGTTTCGGACAGCTCTGGAAACACCATATATTTT.

The chain employs TRBV2 and TRBJ2-2, with TRBD2 matching 15 bases. The CDR3 spans 15 residues. V shed 6 bases, J shed 7 bases, and the junction held 3 bases outside the gene matches. In germline, CDR1 is SNHLY, CDR2 FYNNEI. The chain's CDR3 is CASRGLAGGHGELFF. In DNA, the CDR3 is TGTGCCAGCAGGGGACTAGCGGGGGGACACGGGGAGCTGTTTTTT.

The rearrangement joins TRBV6-5 to TRBJ1-3; no definite D call. There are 14 residues in the CDR3. Germline assignment: CDR1 MNHEY and CDR2 SVGAGI. V lost 5 bases and J 0 bases, leaving 8 bases between the germline ends. The chain's CDR3 is CASSPGVSGNTIYF. Here the CDR3 DNA reads TGTGCCAGCAGTCCCGGAGTCTCTGGAAACACCATATATTTT.

J is TRBJ1-4 and V is TRBV28; 8 positions match TRBD1. After removal of 5 bases from V and 5 bases from J, the junction contained 7 bases not matched to a gene. The CDR3 is made up of 15 amino acids. Germline V CDR1 and CDR2: MDHEN, SYDVKM. CDR3 loop: CASSPQGAINEKLFF. CDR3 bases: TGTGCCAGCAGTCCGCAGGGGGCAATCAATGAAAAACTGTTTTTT.

The rearrangement joins TRBV18 to TRBJ2-1; TRBD1 aligns across 8 bases. The germline V gene has CDR1 KGHSH and CDR2 LQKENI. This CDR3 region has 17 residues. The V gene end was trimmed by 1 base and the J gene end by 4 bases; junction bases not matched to a gene: 9. The CDR3: CASSPQLGQAEYNEQFF. The CDR3 DNA is TGTGCCAGCTCACCACAGCTGGGACAGGCAGAATACAATGAGCAGTTCTTC.

The chain uses TRBV5-1 and TRBJ2-5; perhaps TRBD2 as D (6 bases). The V end was cut by 0 bases, the J end by 4 bases, with 16 bases between. This CDR3 is built from 16 residues. Germline CDR1 reads SGHRS; CDR2 reads YFSETQ. The CDR3 loop is CASSLAGSSQGETQYF. The CDR3 DNA is TGCGCCAGCAGCTTGGCCGGGAGCTCCCAGGGAGAGACCCAGTACTTC.

The chain uses TRBV10-1 and TRBJ2-3; D not resolved. CDR3 length equals 14 residues. Germline V gives CDR1 WNHNN, CDR2 SYGVQD (reference sequence). V was trimmed by 10 bases and J by 3 bases, leaving 17 bases between them. The CDR3 bases are TGCGCCACCAAAAGGACCCTTCAGACAGATACGCAGTATTTT. It is translated as CATKRTLQTDTQYF.

This chain links TRBV10-3 with TRBJ2-5; unclear D gene. The ends were cut back, 4 bases at V and 4 bases at J, with 7 bases in the middle. CDR1 is ENHRY, CDR2 SYGVKD, per germline. The CDR3 length is 12 residues. This CDR3 is CAISVPGETQYF. The CDR3 DNA follows: TGTGCCATCAGTGTACCAGGAGAGACCCAGTACTTC.

This chain joins TRBV4-1 and TRBJ1-2; D gene unclear. Germline V CDR1 and CDR2: MGHRA, YSYEKL. The CDR3 extends over 15 amino acids. V was clipped by 0 bases and J by 1 base, with 9 bases between them. The CDR3 loop reads CASSQESVSNYGYTF. The DNA of the CDR3 is TGCGCCAGCAGCCAAGAGTCGGTCAGTAACTATGGCTACACCTTC.